This T cell receptor beta chain was captured in a study of T cell responses to AZD1222 COVID-19 vaccine. For the study at large: Samples with a second dose at about 4 or about 12 weeks were pooled together.

Overall study results and limits: The sample set comprised mostly white British donors with more females, and clonal diversity was possibly underestimated. Receipt of two AZD1222 doses was followed by a rise in Spike-specific TCR breadth and depth.

Comments on this clone: The antigen is unknown.

The germline gives CDR1 LNHDA, CDR2 SQIVND (reference sequence). The J segment lost 5 bases and the V segment lost 0 bases, leaving 5 bases of the junction unmatched. The CDR3 runs 15 residues. Measured with immunoSEQ multiplex PCR; TCRdb has only the in-frame clones, and not every one. The data show some 110,000 clones, roughly 91% seen once. Sequenced material: peripheral blood, taken on day 0 of AZD1222 vaccination. This clonotype was sampled from an adult in good health. The V gene is TRBV19, the J gene TRBJ1-2; 8 nucleotides line up with TRBD1. The CDR3 loop reads CASSIDLDRAYGYTF. The CDR3 coding sequence is TGTGCCAGTAGTATAGACCTGGACAGGGCTTATGGCTACACCTTC. The whole variable domain, remainder taken from reference TRBV19 and TRBJ1-2, is DGGITQSPKYLFRKEGQNVTLSCEQNLNHDAMYWYRQDPGQGLRLIYYSQIVNDFQKGDIAEGYSVSREKKESFPLTVTSAQKNPTAFYLCASSIDLDRAYGYTFGSGTRLTVV.